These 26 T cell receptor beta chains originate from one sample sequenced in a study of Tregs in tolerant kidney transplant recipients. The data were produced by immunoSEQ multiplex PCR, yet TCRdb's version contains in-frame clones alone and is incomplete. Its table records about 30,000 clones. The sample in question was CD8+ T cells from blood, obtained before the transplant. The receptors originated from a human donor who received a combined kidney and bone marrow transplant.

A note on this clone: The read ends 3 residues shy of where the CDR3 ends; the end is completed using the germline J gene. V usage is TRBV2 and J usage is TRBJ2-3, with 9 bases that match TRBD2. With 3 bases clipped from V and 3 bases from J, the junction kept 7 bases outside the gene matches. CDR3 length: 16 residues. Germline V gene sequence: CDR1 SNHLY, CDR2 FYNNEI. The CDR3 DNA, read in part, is TGTGCCAGCAGTGATCCAGCGGGAGGAAAAACAGATACG. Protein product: CASSDPAGGKTDT. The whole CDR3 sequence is CASSDPAGGKTDTQYF.

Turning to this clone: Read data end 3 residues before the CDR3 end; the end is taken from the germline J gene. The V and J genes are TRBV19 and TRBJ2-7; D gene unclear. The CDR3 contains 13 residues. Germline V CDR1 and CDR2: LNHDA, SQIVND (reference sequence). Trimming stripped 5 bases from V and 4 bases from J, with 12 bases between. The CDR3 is CASSSSLRYEQYF. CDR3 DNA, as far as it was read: TGTGCCAGTAGTTCCTCCTTAAGGTACGAG.

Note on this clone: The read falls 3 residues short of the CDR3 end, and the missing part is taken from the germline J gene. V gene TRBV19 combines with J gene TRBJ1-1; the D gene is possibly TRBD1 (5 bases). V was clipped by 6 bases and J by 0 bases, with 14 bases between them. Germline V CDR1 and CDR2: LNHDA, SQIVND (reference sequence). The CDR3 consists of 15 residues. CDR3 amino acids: CASRWGEAMNTEAFF. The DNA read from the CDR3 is TGTGCCAGTAGGTGGGGGGAAGCGATGAACACTGAA.

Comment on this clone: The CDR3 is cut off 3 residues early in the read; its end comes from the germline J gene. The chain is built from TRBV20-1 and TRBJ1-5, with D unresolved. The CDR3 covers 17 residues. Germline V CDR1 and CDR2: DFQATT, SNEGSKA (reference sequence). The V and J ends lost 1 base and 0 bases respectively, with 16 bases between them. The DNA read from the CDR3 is TGCAGTGCTAGAGGGGATGGCAGACTATATAGCAATCAGCCC. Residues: CSARGDGRLYSNQP. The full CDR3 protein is CSARGDGRLYSNQPQHF.

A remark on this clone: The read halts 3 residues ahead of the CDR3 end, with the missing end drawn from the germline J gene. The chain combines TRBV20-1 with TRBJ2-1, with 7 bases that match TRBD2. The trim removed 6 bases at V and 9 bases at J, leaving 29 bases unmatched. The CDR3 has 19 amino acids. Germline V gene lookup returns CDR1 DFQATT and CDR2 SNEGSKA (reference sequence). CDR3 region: CSAPPSPGSSSGYMIEQFF. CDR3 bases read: TGCAGTGCCCCTCCTTCCCCAGGGTCCTCTAGCGGCTACATGATTGAG.

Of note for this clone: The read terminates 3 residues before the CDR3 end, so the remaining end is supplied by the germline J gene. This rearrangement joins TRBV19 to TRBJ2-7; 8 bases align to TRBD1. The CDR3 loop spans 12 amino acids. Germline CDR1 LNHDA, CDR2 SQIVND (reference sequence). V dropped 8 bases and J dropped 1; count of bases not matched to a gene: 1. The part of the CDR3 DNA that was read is TGTGCCAGTGGACAGGGATCCTACGAG. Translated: CASGQGSYE. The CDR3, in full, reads CASGQGSYEQYF.

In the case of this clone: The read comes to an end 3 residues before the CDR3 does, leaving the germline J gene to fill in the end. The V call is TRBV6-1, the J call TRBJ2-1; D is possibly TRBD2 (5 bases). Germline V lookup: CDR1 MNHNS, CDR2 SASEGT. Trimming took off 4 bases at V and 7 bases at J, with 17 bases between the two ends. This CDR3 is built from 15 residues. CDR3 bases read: TGTGCCAGCAGTGGGTCTGTGGTTCCGGGGAATGAG. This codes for CASSGSVVPGNE. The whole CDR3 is CASSGSVVPGNEQFF.

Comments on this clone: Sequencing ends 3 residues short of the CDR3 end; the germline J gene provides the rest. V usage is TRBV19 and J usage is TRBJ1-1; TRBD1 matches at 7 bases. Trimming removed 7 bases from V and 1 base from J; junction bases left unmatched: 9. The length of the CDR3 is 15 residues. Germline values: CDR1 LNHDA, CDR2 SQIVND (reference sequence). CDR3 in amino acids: CASMELTGTNTEAFF. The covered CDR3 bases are TGTGCCAGTATGGAGTTGACAGGGACGAACACTGAA. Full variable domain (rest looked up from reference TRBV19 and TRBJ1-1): DGGITQSPKYLFRKEGQNVTLSCEQNLNHDAMYWYRQDPGQGLRLIYYSQIVNDFQKGDIAEGYSVSREKKESFPLTVTSAQKNPTAFYLCASMELTGTNTEAFFGQGTRLTVV.

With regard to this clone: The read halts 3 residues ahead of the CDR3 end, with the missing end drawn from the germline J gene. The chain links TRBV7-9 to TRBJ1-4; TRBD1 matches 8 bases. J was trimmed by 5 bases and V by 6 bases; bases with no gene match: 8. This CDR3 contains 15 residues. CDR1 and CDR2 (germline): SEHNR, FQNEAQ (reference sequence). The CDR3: CASSRQGKENEKLFF. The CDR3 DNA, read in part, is TGTGCCAGCAGTAGACAGGGGAAGGAAAATGAAAAA.

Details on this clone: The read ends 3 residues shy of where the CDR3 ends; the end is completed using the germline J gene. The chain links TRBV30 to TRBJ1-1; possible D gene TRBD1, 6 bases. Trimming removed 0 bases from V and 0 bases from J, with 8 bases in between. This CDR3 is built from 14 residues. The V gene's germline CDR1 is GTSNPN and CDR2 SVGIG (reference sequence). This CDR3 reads CAWSVGAMNTEAFF. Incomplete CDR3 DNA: TGTGCCTGGAGTGTGGGGGCCATGAACACTGAA.

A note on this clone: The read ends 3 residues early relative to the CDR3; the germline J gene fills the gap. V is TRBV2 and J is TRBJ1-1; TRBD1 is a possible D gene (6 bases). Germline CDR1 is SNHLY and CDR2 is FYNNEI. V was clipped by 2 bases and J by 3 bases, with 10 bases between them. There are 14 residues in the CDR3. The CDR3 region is CASSELQGYTEAFF. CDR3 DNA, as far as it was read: TGTGCCAGCAGTGAATTACAGGGCTACACTGAA. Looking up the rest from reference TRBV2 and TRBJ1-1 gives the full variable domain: EPEVTQTPSHQVTQMGQEVILRCVPISNHLYFYWYRQILGQKVEFLVSFYNNEISEKSEIFDDQFSVERPDGSNFTLKIRSTKLEDSAMYFCASSELQGYTEAFFGQGTRLTVV.

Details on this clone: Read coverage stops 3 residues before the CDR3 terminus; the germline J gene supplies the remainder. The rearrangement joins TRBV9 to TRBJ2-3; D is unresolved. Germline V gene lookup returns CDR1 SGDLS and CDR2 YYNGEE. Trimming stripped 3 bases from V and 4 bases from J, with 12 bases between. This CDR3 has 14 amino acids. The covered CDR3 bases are TGTGCCAGCAGCGCACCTGGTAAGCCAGATACG. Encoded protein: CASSAPGKPDT. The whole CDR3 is CASSAPGKPDTQYF.

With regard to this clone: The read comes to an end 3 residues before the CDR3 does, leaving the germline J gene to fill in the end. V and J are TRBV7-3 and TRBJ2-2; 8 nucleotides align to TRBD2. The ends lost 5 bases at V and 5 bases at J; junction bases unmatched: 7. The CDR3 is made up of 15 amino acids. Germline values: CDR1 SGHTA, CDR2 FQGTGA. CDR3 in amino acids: CASSQSGSGTGELFF. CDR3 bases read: TGTGCCAGCAGCCAGAGCGGGAGCGGTACCGGGGAG.

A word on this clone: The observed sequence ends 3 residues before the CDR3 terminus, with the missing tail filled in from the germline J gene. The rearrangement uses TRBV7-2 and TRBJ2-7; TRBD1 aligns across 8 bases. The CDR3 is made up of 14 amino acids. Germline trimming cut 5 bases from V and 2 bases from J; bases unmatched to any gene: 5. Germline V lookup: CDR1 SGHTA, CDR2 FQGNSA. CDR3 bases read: TGTGCCAGCAGCGTAGGGACAGGAACCTACGAG. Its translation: CASSVGTGTYE. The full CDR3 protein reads CASSVGTGTYEQYF.

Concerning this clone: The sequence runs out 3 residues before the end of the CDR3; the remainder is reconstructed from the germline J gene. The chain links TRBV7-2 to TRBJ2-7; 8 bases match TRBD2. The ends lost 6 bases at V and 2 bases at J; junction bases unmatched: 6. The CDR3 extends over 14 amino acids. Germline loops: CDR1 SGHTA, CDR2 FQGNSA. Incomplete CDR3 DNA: TGTGCCAGCAGGTTGAGCGGGAGTACCTACGAG. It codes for CASRLSGSTYE. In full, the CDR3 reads CASRLSGSTYEQYF.

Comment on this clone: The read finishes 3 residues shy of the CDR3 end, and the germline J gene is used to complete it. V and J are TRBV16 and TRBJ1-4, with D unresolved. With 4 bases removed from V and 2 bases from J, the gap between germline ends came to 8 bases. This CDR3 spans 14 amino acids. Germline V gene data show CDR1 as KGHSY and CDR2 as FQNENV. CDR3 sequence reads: CASSRATTNEKLFF. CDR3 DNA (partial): TGTGCCAGCAGCCGAGCTACGACTAATGAAAAA.

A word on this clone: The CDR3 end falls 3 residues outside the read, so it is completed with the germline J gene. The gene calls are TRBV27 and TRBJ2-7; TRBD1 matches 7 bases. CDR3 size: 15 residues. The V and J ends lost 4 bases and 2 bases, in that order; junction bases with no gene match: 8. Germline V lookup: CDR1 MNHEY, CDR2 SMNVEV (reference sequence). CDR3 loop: CASSSLPQGAYEQYF. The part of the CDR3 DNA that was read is TGTGCCAGCAGTTCCCTCCCCCAGGGGGCCTACGAG.

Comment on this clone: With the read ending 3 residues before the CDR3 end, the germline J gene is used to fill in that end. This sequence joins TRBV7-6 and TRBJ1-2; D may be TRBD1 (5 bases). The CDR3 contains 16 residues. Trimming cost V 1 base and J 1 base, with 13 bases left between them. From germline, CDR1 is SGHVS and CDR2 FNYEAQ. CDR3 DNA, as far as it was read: TGTGCCAGCAGCTTAGATCGGGGGTTAAGTAACTATGGC. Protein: CASSLDRGLSNYG. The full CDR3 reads CASSLDRGLSNYGYTF.

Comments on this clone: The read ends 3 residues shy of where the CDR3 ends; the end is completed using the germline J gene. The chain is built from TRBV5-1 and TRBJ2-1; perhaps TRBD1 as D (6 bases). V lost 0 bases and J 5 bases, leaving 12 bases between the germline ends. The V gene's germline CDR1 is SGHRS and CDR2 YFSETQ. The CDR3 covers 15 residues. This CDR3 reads CASSLVPGVNNEQFF. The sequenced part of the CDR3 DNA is TGCGCCAGCAGCTTGGTACCAGGGGTGAACAATGAG.

The CDR3 bases that were read are TGTGCCAGCAACCCCTGGACTAGCGGAGTGGATGAG. This encodes CASNPWTSGVDE. The full CDR3 protein is CASNPWTSGVDEQFF. The genes are TRBV7-8 and TRBJ2-1; 10 positions match TRBD2. From the germline J gene comes the end of the CDR3, since the read stops 3 residues before it. CDR1 SGHVS and CDR2 FQNEAQ come from the germline V gene. With 7 bases clipped from V and 8 bases from J, the junction kept 11 bases outside the gene matches. The CDR3 spans 15 residues.

CDR3 DNA (partial): TGTGCCAGCACCGAGGCGGGGGCTAACTATGGC. Encoded protein: CASTEAGANYG. The whole CDR3 sequence is CASTEAGANYGYTF. This chain uses TRBV11-2 with TRBJ1-2, with TRBD1 as a possible D gene (5 bases). The read comes to an end 3 residues before the CDR3 does, leaving the germline J gene to fill in the end. V gave up 7 bases and J gave up 0 bases, with 12 bases separating them. CDR1 is SGHAT, CDR2 FQNNGV, per germline. The CDR3 is 14 amino acids.

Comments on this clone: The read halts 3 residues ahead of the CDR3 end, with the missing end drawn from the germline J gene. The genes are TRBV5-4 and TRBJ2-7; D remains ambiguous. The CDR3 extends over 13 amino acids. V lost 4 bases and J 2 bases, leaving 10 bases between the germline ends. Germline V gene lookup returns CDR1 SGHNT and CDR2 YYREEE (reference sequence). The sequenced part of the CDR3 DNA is TGTGCCAGCAGCGGCGACATAACCTACGAG. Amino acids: CASSGDITYE. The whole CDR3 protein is CASSGDITYEQYF.

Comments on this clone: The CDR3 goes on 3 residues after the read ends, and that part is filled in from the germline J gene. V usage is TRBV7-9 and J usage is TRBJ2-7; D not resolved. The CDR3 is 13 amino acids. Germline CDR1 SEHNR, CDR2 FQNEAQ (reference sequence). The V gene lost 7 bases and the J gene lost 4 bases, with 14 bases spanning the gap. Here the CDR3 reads CASTGGGGYEQYF. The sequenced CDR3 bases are TGTGCCAGCACCGGTGGCGGTGGATACGAG.

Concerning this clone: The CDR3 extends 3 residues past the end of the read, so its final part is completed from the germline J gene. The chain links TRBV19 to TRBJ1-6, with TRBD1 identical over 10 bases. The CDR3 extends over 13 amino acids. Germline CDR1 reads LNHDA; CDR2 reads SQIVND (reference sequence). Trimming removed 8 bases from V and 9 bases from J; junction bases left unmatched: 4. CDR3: CASWDRGGSPLHF. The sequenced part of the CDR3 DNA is TGTGCCAGTTGGGACAGGGGAGGTTCACCC. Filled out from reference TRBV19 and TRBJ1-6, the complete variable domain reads DGGITQSPKYLFRKEGQNVTLSCEQNLNHDAMYWYRQDPGQGLRLIYYSQIVNDFQKGDIAEGYSVSREKKESFPLTVTSAQKNPTAFYLCASWDRGGSPLHFGNGTRLTVT.

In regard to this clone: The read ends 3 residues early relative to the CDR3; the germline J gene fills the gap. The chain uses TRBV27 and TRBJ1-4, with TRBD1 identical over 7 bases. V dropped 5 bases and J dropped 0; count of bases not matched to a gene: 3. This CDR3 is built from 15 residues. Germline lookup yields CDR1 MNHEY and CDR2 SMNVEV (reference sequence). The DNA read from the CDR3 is TGTGCCAGCAGTCCCCAGGGGGCAACTAATGAAAAA. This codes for CASSPQGATNEK. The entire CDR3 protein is CASSPQGATNEKLFF.

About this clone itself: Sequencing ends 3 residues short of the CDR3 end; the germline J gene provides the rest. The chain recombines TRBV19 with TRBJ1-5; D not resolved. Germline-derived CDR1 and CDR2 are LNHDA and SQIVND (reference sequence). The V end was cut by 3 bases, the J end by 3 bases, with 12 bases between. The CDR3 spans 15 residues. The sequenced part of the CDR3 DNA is TGTGCCAGTAGTATGGGCAGGTGGGTCAATCAGCCC. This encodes CASSMGRWVNQP. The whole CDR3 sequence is CASSMGRWVNQPQHF. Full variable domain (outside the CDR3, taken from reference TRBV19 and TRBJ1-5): DGGITQSPKYLFRKEGQNVTLSCEQNLNHDAMYWYRQDPGQGLRLIYYSQIVNDFQKGDIAEGYSVSREKKESFPLTVTSAQKNPTAFYLCASSMGRWVNQPQHFGDGTRLSIL.